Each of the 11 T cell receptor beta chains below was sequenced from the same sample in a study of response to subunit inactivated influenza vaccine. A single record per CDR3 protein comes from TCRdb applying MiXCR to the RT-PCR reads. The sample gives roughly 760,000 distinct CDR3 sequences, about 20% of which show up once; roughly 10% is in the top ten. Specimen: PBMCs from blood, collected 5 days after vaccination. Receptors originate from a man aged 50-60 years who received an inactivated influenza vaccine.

CDR3 loop: CASSQAGAGGNEQFF. DNA for the CDR3: TGCGCCAGCAGCCAAGCAGGGGCGGGGGGGAATGAGCAGTTCTTC. The rearrangement links TRBV4-1 to TRBJ2-1, with 9 nucleotides matching TRBD2. Germline V gene sequence: CDR1 MGHRA, CDR2 YSYEKL. This CDR3 region has 15 residues. V was clipped by 1 base and J by 7 bases; unmatched bases: 5.

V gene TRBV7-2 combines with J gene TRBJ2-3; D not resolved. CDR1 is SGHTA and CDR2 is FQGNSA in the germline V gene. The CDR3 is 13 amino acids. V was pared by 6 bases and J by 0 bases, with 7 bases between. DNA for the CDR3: TGTGCCAGCAGGGGGTTTAGCACAGATACGCAGTATTTT. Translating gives CASRGFSTDTQYF.

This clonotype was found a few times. CDR3 coding DNA: TGCAGTGCTGCTAGCGTACACAATGAGCAGTTCTTC. It encodes CSAASVHNEQFF. The gene calls are TRBV20-1 and TRBJ2-1, with TRBD2 as a possible D gene (6 bases). The V gene lost 5 bases and the J gene lost 5 bases, with 10 bases spanning the gap. Germline V gene sequence: CDR1 DFQATT, CDR2 SNEGSKA (reference sequence). The CDR3 loop spans 12 amino acids.

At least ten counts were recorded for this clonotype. The CDR3 DNA reads TGTGCCAGCAGCTTGGACAGTCTGAGATACGAGCAGTACTTC. It translates to CASSLDSLRYEQYF. V gene TRBV12-3 or TRBV12-4 combines with J gene TRBJ2-7, with D possibly being TRBD1 (6 bases). CDR3 size: 14 residues. Trimming cost V 6 bases and J 4 bases, with 16 bases left between them.

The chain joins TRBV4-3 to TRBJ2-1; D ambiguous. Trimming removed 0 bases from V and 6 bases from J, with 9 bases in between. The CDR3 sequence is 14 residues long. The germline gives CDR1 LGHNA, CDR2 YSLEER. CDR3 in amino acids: CASSQDMWVNEQFF. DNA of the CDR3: TGCGCCAGCAGCCAAGATATGTGGGTCAATGAGCAGTTCTTC.

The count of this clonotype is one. CDR3 DNA sequence: TGTGCCAGCAGGCATCCGGGACACCTTACAGATACGCAGTATTTT. Translated, it gives CASRHPGHLTDTQYF. V usage is TRBV28 and J usage is TRBJ2-3; TRBD1 might be the D (6 bases). Germline V CDR1 and CDR2: MDHEN, SYDVKM. Trimming removed 6 bases at V and 3 bases at J, with 16 bases between. The CDR3 runs 15 residues.

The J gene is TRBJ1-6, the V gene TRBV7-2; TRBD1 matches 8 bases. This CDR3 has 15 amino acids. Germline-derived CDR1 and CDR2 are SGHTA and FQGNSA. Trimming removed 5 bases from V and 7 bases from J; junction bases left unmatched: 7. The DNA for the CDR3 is TGTGCCAGCAGCCCCCTAACAGGGGGAAATTCACCCCTCCACTTT. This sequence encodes CASSPLTGGNSPLHF.

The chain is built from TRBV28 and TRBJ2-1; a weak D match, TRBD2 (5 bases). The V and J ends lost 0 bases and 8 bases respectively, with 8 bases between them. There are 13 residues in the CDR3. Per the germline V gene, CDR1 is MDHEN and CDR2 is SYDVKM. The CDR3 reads CASSLWKRDEQFF. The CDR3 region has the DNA TGTGCCAGCAGTTTATGGAAGAGGGATGAGCAGTTCTTC. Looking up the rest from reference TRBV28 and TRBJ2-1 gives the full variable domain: DVKVTQSSRYLVKRTGEKVFLECVQDMDHENMFWYRQDPGLGLRLIYFSYDVKMKEKGDIPEGYSVSREKKERFSLILESASTNQTSMYLCASSLWKRDEQFFGPGTRLTVL.

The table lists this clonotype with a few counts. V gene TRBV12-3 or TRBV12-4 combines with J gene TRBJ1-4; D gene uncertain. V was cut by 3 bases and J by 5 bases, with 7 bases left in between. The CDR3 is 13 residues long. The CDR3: CASSLWENEKLFF. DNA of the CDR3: TGTGCCAGCAGTTTGTGGGAAAATGAAAAACTGTTTTTT.

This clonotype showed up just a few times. CDR3 region: CASSRDRGANTEAFF. The CDR3 DNA follows: TGTGCCAGCAGCAGAGACAGGGGGGCGAACACTGAAGCTTTCTTT. The chain couples TRBV7-6 to TRBJ1-1; 9 bases are shared with TRBD1. V dropped 5 bases and J dropped 1; count of bases not matched to a gene: 5. CDR3 length: 15 amino acids. Germline CDR1 and CDR2: SGHVS and FNYEAQ.

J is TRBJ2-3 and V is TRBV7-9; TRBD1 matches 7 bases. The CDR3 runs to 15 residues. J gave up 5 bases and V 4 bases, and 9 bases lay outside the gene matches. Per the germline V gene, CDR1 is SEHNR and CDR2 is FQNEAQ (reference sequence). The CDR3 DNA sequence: TGTGCCAGCAGCTCCCAGACAGGGTTAGGAGATACGCAGTATTTT. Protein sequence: CASSSQTGLGDTQYF.